This T cell receptor (beta chain) was observed in a study of long-term antiretroviral therapy in people with HIV. Broader study findings: Dominant in the repertoire at all time points were clones expanded before ART. Neither ART adherence, viral resistance nor therapy changes were documented.

The ends were cut back, 9 bases at V and 5 bases at J, with 14 bases in the middle. Germline values: CDR1 SGHDT, CDR2 YYEEEE. This CDR3 has 12 amino acids. Survey-level resolution applied to immunoSEQ assay v3.0. Clones were sequenced by immunoSEQ multiplex PCR, and TCRdb holds only the in-frame ones, with some missing. Among around 25,000 clones listed, approximately 80% were seen once. Remarks on this clone: No antigen is known for it.

Sequencing used unsorted PBMCs, obtained 1.1 years before starting antiretroviral therapy. The rearrangement joins TRBV5-6 to TRBJ2-5, with D maybe TRBD2 (7 bases). The clonotype was recovered from a woman aged 25 to 39 with HIV. Written as DNA, the CDR3 is TGTGCCACCAAAAGGGGGGGCGAGACCCAGTACTTC. This gives the protein CATKRGGETQYF.